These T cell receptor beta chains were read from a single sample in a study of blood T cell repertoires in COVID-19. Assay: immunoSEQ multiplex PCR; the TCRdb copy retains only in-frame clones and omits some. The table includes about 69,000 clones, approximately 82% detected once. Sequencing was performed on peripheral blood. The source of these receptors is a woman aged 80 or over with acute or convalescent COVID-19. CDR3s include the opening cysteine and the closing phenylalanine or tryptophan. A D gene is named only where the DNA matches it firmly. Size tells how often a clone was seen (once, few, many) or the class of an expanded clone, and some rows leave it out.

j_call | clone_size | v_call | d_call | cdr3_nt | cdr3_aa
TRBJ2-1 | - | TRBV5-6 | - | TGTGCCAGCAGCTCCGGAACTTTAGGCGGCAACAATGAGCAGTTCTTC | CASSSGTLGGNNEQFF
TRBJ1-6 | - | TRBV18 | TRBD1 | TGTGCCAGCTCACAGGACAGGCAAGGTTCACCCCTCCACTTT | CASSQDRQGSPLHF
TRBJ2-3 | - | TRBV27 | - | TGTGCCAGCAGTTTACAAGGTCCAGTTTCGGGGACGCAGTATTTT | CASSLQGPVSGTQYF
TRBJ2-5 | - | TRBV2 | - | TGTGCCAGCAGTGAAATGCCAGGGGAGGAGACCCAGTACTTC | CASSEMPGEETQYF
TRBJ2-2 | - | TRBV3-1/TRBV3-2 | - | TGTGCCAGCAGCCCGCCCGAGGACACCGGGGAGCTGTTTTTT | CASSPPEDTGELFF
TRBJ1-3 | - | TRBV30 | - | TGTGCCTGGAGTGTATGGACGGGAGGAAACACCATATATTTT | CAWSVWTGGNTIYF
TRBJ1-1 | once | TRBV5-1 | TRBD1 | TGCGCCAGCAGCTCGGGACAGCCGAACACTGAAGCTTTCTTT | CASSSGQPNTEAFF
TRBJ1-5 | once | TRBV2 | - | TGTGCCAGCAGTGAGGATGGACTAGGCAATCAGCCCCAGCATTTT | CASSEDGLGNQPQHF
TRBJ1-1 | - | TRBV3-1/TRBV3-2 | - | TGTGCCAGCAGCCAATGGACAGCGAACACTGAAGCTTTCTTT | CASSQWTANTEAFF
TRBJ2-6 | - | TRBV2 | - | TGTGCCAGCAGTGGTCTCTTTGGGGCCAACGTCCTGACTTTC | CASSGLFGANVLTF